Below, 10 T cell receptor beta chains from the same sample are listed, as sequenced in a study of radiotherapy plus CTLA-4 blockade in lung cancer. Profiled with immunoSEQ multiplex PCR; TCRdb holds only in-frame clones, not every one. The sample consists of some 38,000 clones, over 70% of them appearing once. Sequencing used peripheral blood, obtained from a patient treated with radiotherapy plus ipilimumab. The receptors originated from a human donor with non-small cell lung cancer who had stable disease on radiotherapy plus ipilimumab.

This chain connects TRBV18 to TRBJ2-7; D not certain. V lost 4 bases and J 4 bases, leaving 14 bases between the germline ends. The germline CDR1 and CDR2 sequences are KGHSH and LQKENI. The CDR3 runs 14 residues. The CDR3 sequence: CASSLRNPQYEQYF. The CDR3 DNA follows: TGTGCCAGCTCACTAAGGAACCCCCAGTACGAGCAGTACTTC.

The CDR3 protein is CASSLVGGLDTEAFF. The CDR3 DNA sequence: TGTGCCAGCAGCTTGGTGGGGGGGCTCGACACTGAAGCTTTCTTT. The chain is built from TRBV5-4 and TRBJ1-1; tentatively, D is TRBD1 (6 bases). Trimming cost V 0 bases and J 3 bases, with 12 bases left between them. The CDR3 is 15 amino acids. CDR1 is SGHNT and CDR2 is YYREEE in the germline V gene (reference sequence).

The J gene is TRBJ2-1, the V gene TRBV5-1, with D perhaps matching TRBD2 (6 bases). The CDR3 covers 15 residues. Germline CDR1 and CDR2: SGHRS and YFSETQ. V shed 5 bases and J shed 7 bases, with 19 bases lying between them. This CDR3 is CASRWGVGRRNEQFF. CDR3 coding DNA: TGCGCCAGCAGGTGGGGGGTTGGAAGGAGGAATGAGCAGTTCTTC.

Details on this clone: The sample has other DNA sequences that encode this CDR3 too. As DNA, the CDR3 is TGTGCCAGCAGTGACTCGAAGGACGGGCCAGGCGGCGGCTACACCTTC. Its translation: CASSDSKDGPGGGYTF. This chain uses TRBV6-4 with TRBJ1-2; D not certain. There are 16 residues in the CDR3. Germline CDR1 MRHNA, CDR2 SNTAGT. V lost 0 bases to trimming and J lost 8 bases, with 19 bases between them.

The CDR3 bases are TGTGCCAGCAGAGCTTTGACAGGGGGAAGAGAAAAACTGTTTTTT. The encoded protein is CASRALTGGREKLFF. The gene calls are TRBV2 and TRBJ1-4; the match to TRBD1 covers 9 bases. From germline, CDR1 is SNHLY and CDR2 FYNNEI. This CDR3 spans 15 amino acids. J lost 8 bases, V lost 6 bases, and 10 bases had no gene match.

The CDR3 DNA reads TGCGCCAGCAGTGCCACCCCCGGCGGGGGGCCTAGCACCGGGGAGCTGTTTTTT. Its protein is CASSATPGGGPSTGELFF. This rearrangement joins TRBV10-2 to TRBJ2-2, with 8 nucleotides matching TRBD2. V lost 4 bases to trimming and J lost 4 bases; unmatched junction nucleotides: 14. The CDR3 spans 18 residues. CDR1 is WSHSY and CDR2 is SAAADI in the germline V gene.

The chain carries TRBV6-5 and TRBJ2-1; TRBD1 matches 8 bases. J lost 0 bases, V lost 6 bases, and 4 bases had no gene match. CDR1 is MNHEY and CDR2 is SVGAGI in the germline V gene. The CDR3 has 15 residues. The CDR3 nucleotides are TGTGCCAGCAGCCGACAGGGGACCTCCTACAATGAGCAGTTCTTC. It specifies CASSRQGTSYNEQFF.

The V and J genes are TRBV29-1 and TRBJ1-5, with no clear D. Germline CDR1 is SQVTM and CDR2 is ANQGSEA. The CDR3 is 13 residues long. With 3 bases removed from V and 5 bases from J, the gap between germline ends came to 11 bases. CDR3 DNA sequence: TGCAGCGTTGAGGAGGGTCCAGATCAGCCCCAGCATTTT. This sequence encodes CSVEEGPDQPQHF. Supplemented by reference TRBV29-1 and TRBJ1-5, the full variable domain reads SAVISQKPSRDICQRGTSLTIQCQVDSQVTMMFWYRQQPGQSLTLIATANQGSEATYESGFVIDKFPISRPNLTFSTLTVSNMSPEDSSIYLCSVEEGPDQPQHFGDGTRLSIL.

The rearrangement joins TRBV7-9 to TRBJ1-5; TRBD1 aligns across 8 bases. J gave up 2 bases and V 5 bases, and 8 bases lay outside the gene matches. Germline V gives CDR1 SEHNR, CDR2 FQNEAQ (reference sequence). CDR3 size: 16 residues. In nucleotides, the CDR3 is TGTGCCAGCAGCCTTAACGGACAGGGAGGCAATCAGCCCCAGCATTTT. This translates into CASSLNGQGGNQPQHF.

The rearrangement joins TRBV11-2 to TRBJ1-2; D unresolved. This CDR3 comprises 14 residues. Germline V gives CDR1 SGHAT, CDR2 FQNNGV. Trimming shortened V by 0 bases and J by 0 bases, and 5 bases separated the two germline ends. The CDR3 DNA sequence: TGTGCCAGCAGCTTAGAGTACGCTAACTATGGCTACACCTTC. Residues: CASSLEYANYGYTF.